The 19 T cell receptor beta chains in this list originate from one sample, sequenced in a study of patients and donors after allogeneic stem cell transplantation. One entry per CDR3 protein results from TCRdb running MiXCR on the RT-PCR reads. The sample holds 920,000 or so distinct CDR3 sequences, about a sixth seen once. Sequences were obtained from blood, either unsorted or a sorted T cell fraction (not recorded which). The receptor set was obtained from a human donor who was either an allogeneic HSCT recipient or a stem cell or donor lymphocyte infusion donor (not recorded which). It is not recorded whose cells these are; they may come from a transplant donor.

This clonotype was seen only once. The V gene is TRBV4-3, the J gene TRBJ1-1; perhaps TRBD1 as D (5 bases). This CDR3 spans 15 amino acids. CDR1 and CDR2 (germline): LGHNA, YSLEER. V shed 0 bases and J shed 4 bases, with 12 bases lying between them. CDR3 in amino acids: CASSQEVRGSTEAFF. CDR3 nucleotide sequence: TGCGCCAGCAGCCAAGAGGTTCGGGGGAGCACTGAAGCTTTCTTT.

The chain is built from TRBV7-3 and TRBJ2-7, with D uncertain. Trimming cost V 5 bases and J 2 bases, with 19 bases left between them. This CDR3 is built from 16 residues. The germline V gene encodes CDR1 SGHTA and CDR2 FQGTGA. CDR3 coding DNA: TGTGCCAGCAGCCCGTCGCCGACGCAGGTCGCCTACGAGCAGTACTTC. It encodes CASSPSPTQVAYEQYF. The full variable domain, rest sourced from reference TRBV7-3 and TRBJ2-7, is GAGVSQTPSNKVTEKGKYVELRCDPISGHTALYWYRQSLGQGPEFLIYFQGTGAADDSGLPNDRFFAVRPEGSVSTLKIQRTERGDSAVYLCASSPSPTQVAYEQYFGPGTRLTVT.

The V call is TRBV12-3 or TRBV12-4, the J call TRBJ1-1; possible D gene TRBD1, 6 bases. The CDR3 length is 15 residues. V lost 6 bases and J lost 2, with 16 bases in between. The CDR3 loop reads CASRASGTPNTEAFF. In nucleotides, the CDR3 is TGTGCCAGCAGGGCTTCCGGGACACCCAACACTGAAGCTTTCTTT.

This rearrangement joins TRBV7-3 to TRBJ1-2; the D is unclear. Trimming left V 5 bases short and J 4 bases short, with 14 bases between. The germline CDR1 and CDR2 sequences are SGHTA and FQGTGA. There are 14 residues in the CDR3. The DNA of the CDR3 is TGTGCCAGCAGCCCAACGGCCGACGGCTATGGCTACACCTTC. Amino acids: CASSPTADGYGYTF.

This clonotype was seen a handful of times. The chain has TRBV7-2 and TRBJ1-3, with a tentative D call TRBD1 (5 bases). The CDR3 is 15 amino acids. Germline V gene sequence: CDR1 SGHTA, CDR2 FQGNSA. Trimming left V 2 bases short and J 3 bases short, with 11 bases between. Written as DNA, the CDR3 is TGTGCCAGCAGCTTACAGGCAGGGAGTGGAAACACCATATATTTT. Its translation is CASSLQAGSGNTIYF.

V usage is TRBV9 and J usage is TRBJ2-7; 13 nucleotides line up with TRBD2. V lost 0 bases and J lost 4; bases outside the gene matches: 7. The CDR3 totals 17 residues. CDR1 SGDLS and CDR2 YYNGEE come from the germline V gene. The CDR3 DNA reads TGTGCCAGCAGCGTAGAGGAGCGGACTAGCGGGAGTTACGAGCAGTACTTC. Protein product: CASSVEERTSGSYEQYF.

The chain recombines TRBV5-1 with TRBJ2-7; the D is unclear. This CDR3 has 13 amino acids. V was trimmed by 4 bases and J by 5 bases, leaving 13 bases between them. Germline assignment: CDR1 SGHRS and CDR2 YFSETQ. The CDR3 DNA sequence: TGCGCCAGCAGCCCCAGGCGATCCAACGAGCAGTACTTC. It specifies CASSPRRSNEQYF.

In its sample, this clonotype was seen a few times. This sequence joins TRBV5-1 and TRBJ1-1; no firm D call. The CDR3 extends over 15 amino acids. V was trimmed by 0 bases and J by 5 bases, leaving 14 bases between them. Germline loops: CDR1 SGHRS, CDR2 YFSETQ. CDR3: CASSLAPGSSTEAFF. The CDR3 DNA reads TGCGCCAGCAGCTTGGCTCCGGGGAGTAGTACTGAAGCTTTCTTT.

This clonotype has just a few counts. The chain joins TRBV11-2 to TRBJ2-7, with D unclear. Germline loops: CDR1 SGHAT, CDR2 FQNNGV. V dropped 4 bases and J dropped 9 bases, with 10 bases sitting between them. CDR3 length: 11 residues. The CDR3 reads CASSSGVGQYF. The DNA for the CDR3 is TGTGCCAGCAGCTCTGGGGTGGGGCAGTACTTC.

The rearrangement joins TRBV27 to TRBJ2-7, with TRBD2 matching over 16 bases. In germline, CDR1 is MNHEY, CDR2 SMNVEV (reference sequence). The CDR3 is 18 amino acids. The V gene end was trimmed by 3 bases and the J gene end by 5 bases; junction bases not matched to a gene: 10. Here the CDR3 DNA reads TGTGCCAGCAGTTTTCTCCCATTGGGACTAGCGGGAGGGGACGAGCAGTACTTC. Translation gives CASSFLPLGLAGGDEQYF.

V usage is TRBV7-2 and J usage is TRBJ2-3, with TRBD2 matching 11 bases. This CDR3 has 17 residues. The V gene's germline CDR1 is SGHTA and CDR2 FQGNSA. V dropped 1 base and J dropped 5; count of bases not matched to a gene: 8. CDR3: CASSLVGSGGAGDTQYF. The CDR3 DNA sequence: TGTGCCAGCAGCTTAGTCGGTAGCGGGGGGGCAGGAGATACGCAGTATTTT.

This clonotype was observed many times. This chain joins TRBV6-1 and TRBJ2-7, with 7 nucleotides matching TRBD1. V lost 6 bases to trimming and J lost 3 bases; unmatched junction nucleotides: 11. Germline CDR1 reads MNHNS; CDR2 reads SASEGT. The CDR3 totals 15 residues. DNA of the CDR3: TGTGCCAGCAGACCAAGACAGGGTGGAATCTACGAGCAGTACTTC. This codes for CASRPRQGGIYEQYF.

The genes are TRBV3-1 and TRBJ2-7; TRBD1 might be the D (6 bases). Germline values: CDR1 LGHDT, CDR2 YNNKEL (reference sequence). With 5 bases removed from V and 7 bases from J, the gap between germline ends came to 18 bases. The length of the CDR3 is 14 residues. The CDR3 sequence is CASSGNLGASEQYF. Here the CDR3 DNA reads TGTGCCAGCAGCGGCAACTTGGGGGCCTCTGAGCAGTACTTC.

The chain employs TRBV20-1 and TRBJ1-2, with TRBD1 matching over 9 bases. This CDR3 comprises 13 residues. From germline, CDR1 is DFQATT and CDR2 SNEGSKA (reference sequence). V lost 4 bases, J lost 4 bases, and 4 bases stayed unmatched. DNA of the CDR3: TGCAGTGCTATCGGGACAGGGATCTATGGCTACACCTTC. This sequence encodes CSAIGTGIYGYTF.

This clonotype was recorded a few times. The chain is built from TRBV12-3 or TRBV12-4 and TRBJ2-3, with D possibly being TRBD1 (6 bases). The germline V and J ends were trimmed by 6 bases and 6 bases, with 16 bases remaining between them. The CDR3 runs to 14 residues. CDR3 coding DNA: TGTGCCAGCAGCCGCCTAGGGGGAAGGGATACGCAGTATTTT. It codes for CASSRLGGRDTQYF.

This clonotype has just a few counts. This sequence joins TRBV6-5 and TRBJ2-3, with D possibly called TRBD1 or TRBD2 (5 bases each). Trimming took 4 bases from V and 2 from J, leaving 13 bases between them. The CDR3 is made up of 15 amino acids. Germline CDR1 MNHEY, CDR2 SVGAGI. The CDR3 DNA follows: TGTGCCAGCAGTTCCGTCCGGGGCCACACAGATACGCAGTATTTT. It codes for CASSSVRGHTDTQYF.

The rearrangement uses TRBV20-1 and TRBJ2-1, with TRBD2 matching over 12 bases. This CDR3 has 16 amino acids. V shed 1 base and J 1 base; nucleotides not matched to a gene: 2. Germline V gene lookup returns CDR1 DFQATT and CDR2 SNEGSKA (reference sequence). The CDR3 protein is CSARVGTSGSYNEQFF. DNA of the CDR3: TGCAGTGCTAGAGTAGGGACTAGCGGGTCCTACAATGAGCAGTTCTTC.

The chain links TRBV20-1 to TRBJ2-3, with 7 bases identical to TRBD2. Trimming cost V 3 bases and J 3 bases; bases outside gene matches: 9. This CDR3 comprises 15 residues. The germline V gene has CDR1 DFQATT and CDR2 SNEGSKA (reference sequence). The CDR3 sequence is CSARGTIRTTDTQYF. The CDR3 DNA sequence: TGCAGTGCTAGGGGGACTATCCGAACAACAGATACGCAGTATTTT.

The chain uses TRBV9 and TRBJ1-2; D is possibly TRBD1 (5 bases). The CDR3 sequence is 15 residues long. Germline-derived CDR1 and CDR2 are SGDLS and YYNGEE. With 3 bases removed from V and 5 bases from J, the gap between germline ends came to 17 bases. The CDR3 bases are TGTGCCAGCAGCGAGGCGGGGGGGGGTCGGTATGGCTACACCTTC. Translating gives CASSEAGGGRYGYTF.